These 29 T cell receptor beta chains originate from one sample sequenced in a study of cytomegalovirus exposure and HLA in healthy donors. PCR amplification relied on 60 Vbeta primers (plus 13 Jbeta primers). Method: immunoSEQ multiplex PCR; TCRdb's copy keeps in-frame clones and lacks some. The sample contains around 96,000 clones, around 60% of which appear only once. Source material: PBMCs. Receptors originate from a man aged 55 to 70 in good health and CMV-seronegative.

This chain connects TRBV2 to TRBJ1-2; no reliable D call. The V and J ends lost 2 bases and 1 base respectively, with 5 bases between them. The CDR3 totals 13 residues. The germline V gene has CDR1 SNHLY and CDR2 FYNNEI. In DNA form, the CDR3 reads TGTGCCAGCAGTGAACGGGATAACTATGGCTACACCTTC. Amino acid sequence: CASSERDNYGYTF.

This clone appeared a few times. The gene calls are TRBV5-1 and TRBJ2-1, with 12 bases identical to TRBD2. Trimming at V came to 4 bases and at J to 5 bases, leaving 4 bases not matched to a gene. The CDR3 is made up of 15 amino acids. CDR1 SGHRS and CDR2 YFSETQ come from the germline V gene. This CDR3 reads CASSPLAGGNNEQFF. For the CDR3, the DNA is TGCGCCAGCAGCCCACTAGCGGGGGGTAACAATGAGCAGTTCTTC. The complete variable domain, with remaining parts taken from reference TRBV5-1 and TRBJ2-1, reads KAGVTQTPRYLIKTRGQQVTLSCSPISGHRSVSWYQQTPGQGLQFLFEYFSETQRNKGNFPGRFSGRQFSNSRSEMNVSTLELGDSALYLCASSPLAGGNNEQFFGPGTRLTVL.

CDR3 coding DNA: TGTGCCAGCAGCTTACTGGGGGGGGTATACGAGCAGTACTTC. Residues: CASSLLGGVYEQYF. The chain recombines TRBV11-2 with TRBJ2-7; 7 bases are a match to TRBD2. This CDR3 is 14 amino acids long. Losses at the gene ends were 2 bases for V and 4 bases for J; bases not matched to a gene: 5. Germline V gene sequence: CDR1 SGHAT, CDR2 FQNNGV.

The chain has TRBV30 and TRBJ2-2; D is ambiguous. With 4 bases removed from V and 4 bases from J, the gap between germline ends came to 7 bases. CDR3 size: 12 residues. The germline V gene encodes CDR1 GTSNPN and CDR2 SVGIG (reference sequence). CDR3 loop: CAWNSGTGELFF. CDR3 nucleotide sequence: TGTGCCTGGAATTCGGGCACCGGGGAGCTGTTTTTT.

This clone was seen a handful of times. The V gene is TRBV30, the J gene TRBJ2-3, with D hard to call. With 2 bases removed from V and 8 bases from J, the gap between germline ends came to 11 bases. Germline V CDR1 and CDR2: GTSNPN, SVGIG (reference sequence). The CDR3 has 12 amino acids. The CDR3: CAWSPLLPTQYF. CDR3 DNA: TGTGCCTGGAGTCCACTCCTACCTACGCAGTATTTT.

There are a few counts of this clone. V usage is TRBV19 and J usage is TRBJ1-1, with D possibly being TRBD1 (5 bases). In germline, CDR1 is LNHDA, CDR2 SQIVND (reference sequence). The CDR3 is made up of 17 amino acids. The V end was cut by 5 bases, the J end by 5 bases, with 24 bases between. CDR3 sequence: CASSFRPTGVGRTEAFF. The DNA of the CDR3 is TGTGCCAGTAGTTTCCGTCCAACGGGGGTAGGGAGGACTGAAGCTTTCTTT.

CDR3 residues: CASSLSGVTGREQFF. CDR3 DNA: TGCGCCAGCAGCTTATCGGGAGTAACGGGTAGGGAGCAGTTCTTC. This chain connects TRBV5-1 to TRBJ2-1; D possibly corresponds to TRBD2 (6 bases). Germline CDR1 reads SGHRS; CDR2 reads YFSETQ. This CDR3 spans 15 amino acids. V lost 2 bases, J lost 10 bases, and 19 bases lay in between.

Of note for this clone: Mismatch with germline at one junction end may stem from a read error. The chain employs TRBV30 and TRBJ2-1, with a weak D call TRBD2 (6 bases). This CDR3 is built from 11 residues. Germline CDR1 is GTSNPN and CDR2 is SVGIG (reference sequence). This CDR3 is CGGNSYNEQFF. CDR3 DNA sequence: TGCGGGGGAAACTCCTACAATGAGCAGTTCTTC.

The V and J genes are TRBV6-6 and TRBJ1-5; D might be TRBD1 (5 bases). The CDR3 sequence is 15 residues long. Germline loops: CDR1 MNHNY, CDR2 SVGAGI (reference sequence). V lost 2 bases and J 6 bases, leaving 14 bases between the germline ends. The CDR3 loop is CASSYSDSSGQPQHF. The CDR3 bases are TGTGCCAGCAGTTACAGCGACAGCTCCGGTCAGCCCCAGCATTTT.

The chain uses TRBV29-1 and TRBJ2-1; 11 positions agree with TRBD2. The germline V gene encodes CDR1 SQVTM and CDR2 ANQGSEA. With V trimmed by 6 bases and J by 8 bases, 21 bases remained unmatched. The CDR3 length is 18 residues. The CDR3 sequence is CSVKNRGRGSGRVYEQFF. In nucleotides, the CDR3 is TGCAGCGTCAAAAACAGGGGGCGCGGTAGCGGGAGGGTGTATGAGCAGTTCTTC.

This rearrangement joins TRBV5-1 to TRBJ1-6; a possible D gene is TRBD1 (5 bases). Trimming pared 3 bases from V and 0 bases from J, leaving 10 bases between. Germline V lookup: CDR1 SGHRS, CDR2 YFSETQ. The CDR3 has 16 amino acids. The CDR3 sequence: CASSSTVNSYNSPLHF. The CDR3 region has the DNA TGCGCCAGCAGCTCGACAGTCAACTCCTATAATTCACCCCTCCACTTT. The full variable domain, completed using reference TRBV5-1 and TRBJ1-6, is KAGVTQTPRYLIKTRGQQVTLSCSPISGHRSVSWYQQTPGQGLQFLFEYFSETQRNKGNFPGRFSGRQFSNSRSEMNVSTLELGDSALYLCASSSTVNSYNSPLHFGNGTRLTVT.

The chain has TRBV5-1 and TRBJ2-1; 7 nucleotides align to TRBD1. V was pared by 1 base and J by 3 bases, with 4 bases of the junction left unmatched. The CDR3 loop spans 15 amino acids. Germline CDR1 and CDR2: SGHRS and YFSETQ. Here the CDR3 DNA reads TGCGCCAGCAGCTTGACAGGGGCGATCTACAATGAGCAGTTCTTC. Protein: CASSLTGAIYNEQFF.

This rearrangement joins TRBV2 to TRBJ2-3; 7 bases fit TRBD2. Germline V gene sequence: CDR1 SNHLY, CDR2 FYNNEI. The CDR3 runs to 15 residues. Germline trimming cut 6 bases from V and 1 base from J; bases unmatched to any gene: 7. The CDR3 DNA sequence: TGTGCCAGCAGGAGACTAGCATCGGGCACAGATACGCAGTATTTT. Protein sequence: CASRRLASGTDTQYF.

The chain links TRBV5-1 to TRBJ1-2; 7 nucleotides align to TRBD1. Trimming removed 4 bases from V and 2 bases from J; junction bases left unmatched: 2. The CDR3 length is 13 residues. Germline V gives CDR1 SGHRS, CDR2 YFSETQ. The CDR3 nucleotides are TGCGCCAGCAGCGGGGACAGCAACTATGGCTACACCTTC. Protein sequence: CASSGDSNYGYTF.

The rearrangement links TRBV6-4 to TRBJ1-2, with D perhaps matching TRBD1 (5 bases). The CDR3 contains 13 residues. Trimming shortened V by 4 bases and J by 7 bases, and 13 bases separated the two germline ends. Germline values: CDR1 MRHNA, CDR2 SNTAGT. This CDR3 is CASSVSQGGGYTF. CDR3 sequence (DNA): TGTGCCAGCAGTGTTAGTCAGGGTGGTGGCTACACCTTC.

This chain uses TRBV9 with TRBJ2-5, with a tentative D call TRBD2 (6 bases). This CDR3 region has 17 residues. The germline gives CDR1 SGDLS, CDR2 YYNGEE. Trimming shortened V by 3 bases and J by 2 bases, and 20 bases separated the two germline ends. CDR3 protein: CASSAPVRGGLQETQYF. CDR3 nucleotides: TGTGCCAGCAGCGCTCCTGTACGGGGAGGACTTCAAGAGACCCAGTACTTC.

The chain uses TRBV10-3 and TRBJ1-3; 7 positions agree with TRBD1. There are 14 residues in the CDR3. Looked up from germline, CDR1 is ENHRY and CDR2 is SYGVKD. J gave up 8 bases and V 0 bases, and 4 bases lay outside the gene matches. The CDR3 DNA follows: TGTGCCATCAGTGAGTCACGAGGGGGCCACACCATATATTTT. This encodes CAISESRGGHTIYF.

This sequence joins TRBV5-1 and TRBJ2-3; TRBD2 matches 10 bases. V shed 0 bases, J shed 1 base, and the junction held 2 bases outside the gene matches. The CDR3 contains 16 residues. CDR1 and CDR2 from the germline V gene are SGHRS and YFSETQ. The CDR3 nucleotides are TGCGCCAGCAGCTTGGGCGGGACTAGCGGCACAGATACGCAGTATTTT. Amino acid sequence: CASSLGGTSGTDTQYF.

J is TRBJ2-5 and V is TRBV10-1; D might be TRBD1 (7 bases). Trimming left V 4 bases short and J 5 bases short, with 8 bases between. Looked up from germline, CDR1 is WNHNN and CDR2 is SYGVQD (reference sequence). The CDR3 contains 12 residues. The CDR3, as DNA: TGCGCCAGCAGTGCAGGGGGGGAGACCCAGTACTTC. Translated: CASSAGGETQYF.

This chain links TRBV4-2 with TRBJ2-3, with 11 bases aligning to TRBD2. CDR1 and CDR2 (germline): LGHNA, YNFKEQ. This CDR3 comprises 17 residues. Unmatched junction bases numbered 6, after V lost 0 bases and J lost 4 bases. The CDR3 coding sequence is TGTGCCAGCAGCCAAGATCCACTAGCGGGAGAAGCAGATACGCAGTATTTT. Its translation is CASSQDPLAGEADTQYF.

The rearrangement links TRBV15 to TRBJ1-3; TRBD1 agrees at 7 bases. The CDR3 loop spans 15 amino acids. Per germline, CDR1 LNHNV and CDR2 YYDKDF (reference sequence). The junction had 0 bases not matched to a gene; V was cut back by 1 base and J by 0 bases. The CDR3 sequence is CATSRAGGSGNTIYF. The DNA of the CDR3 is TGTGCCACCAGCAGAGCAGGGGGCTCTGGAAACACCATATATTTT.

This clone was counted between two and nine times. The J gene is TRBJ1-3, the V gene TRBV15; 7 positions match TRBD1. The J segment lost 5 bases and the V segment lost 0 bases, leaving 4 bases of the junction unmatched. The CDR3 is 15 amino acids. CDR1 and CDR2 from the germline V gene are LNHNV and YYDKDF (reference sequence). CDR3 nucleotide sequence: TGTGCCACCAGCAGAGATCAGGACAGGAGAAACACCATATATTTT. Amino acid sequence: CATSRDQDRRNTIYF.

The chain recombines TRBV6-5 with TRBJ2-7, with D perhaps TRBD1 (6 bases). Trimming stripped 3 bases from V and 2 bases from J, with 17 bases between. This CDR3 contains 16 residues. Germline V gives CDR1 MNHEY, CDR2 SVGAGI. This chain's CDR3 is CASSYTGIVPAYEQYF. CDR3 in DNA: TGTGCCAGCAGTTATACAGGGATTGTCCCTGCCTACGAGCAGTACTTC.

For this clone: The CDR3 does not end in the conserved phenylalanine or tryptophan, so this is likely a read error. DNA for the CDR3: TGCGCCAGCAGCTTGGCATCGAGCGGGAGGGCCTACGAGCAGTACCTC. It yields the protein CASSLASSGRAYEQYL. The chain joins TRBV5-1 to TRBJ2-7, with 10 bases identical to TRBD2. The CDR3 is 16 amino acids. The V gene's germline CDR1 is SGHRS and CDR2 YFSETQ. The ends lost 0 bases at V and 2 bases at J; junction bases unmatched: 5.

The J gene is TRBJ2-5, the V gene TRBV5-1; 10 bases are shared with TRBD2. CDR3 size: 14 residues. Unmatched junction bases numbered 11, after V lost 4 bases and J lost 11 bases. Germline-derived CDR1 and CDR2 are SGHRS and YFSETQ. In nucleotides, the CDR3 is TGCGCCAGCAGCCCTAGCGGGGGCGTCTGGGAGCAGTACTTC. It is translated as CASSPSGGVWEQYF.

This clone was seen a handful of times. The gene calls are TRBV7-6 and TRBJ1-5, with 8 bases fitting TRBD1. The junction had 7 bases not matched to a gene; V was cut back by 0 bases and J by 6 bases. This CDR3 has 16 residues. In germline, CDR1 is SGHVS, CDR2 FNYEAQ. CDR3: CASSLAPTGAGQPQHF. CDR3 nucleotides: TGTGCCAGCAGCTTAGCTCCGACAGGGGCGGGTCAGCCCCAGCATTTT.

The rearrangement joins TRBV5-6 to TRBJ1-5, with 7 bases lining up with TRBD1. Germline V lookup: CDR1 SGHDT, CDR2 YYEEEE. There are 14 residues in the CDR3. V gave up 0 bases and J gave up 5 bases; unmatched junction bases: 2. The CDR3 spells CASSLAGGYQPQHF. In DNA form, the CDR3 reads TGTGCCAGCAGCTTGGCAGGGGGATATCAGCCCCAGCATTTT.

The rearrangement links TRBV6-1 to TRBJ1-2; D is unclear. Trimming left V 2 bases short and J 8 bases short, with 15 bases between. Looked up from germline, CDR1 is MNHNS and CDR2 is SASEGT. The CDR3 contains 14 residues. The CDR3 spells CASSEWERTVGYTF. In DNA form, the CDR3 reads TGTGCCAGCAGTGAATGGGAGAGAACGGTCGGCTACACCTTC.

This clone was observed a few times. The chain recombines TRBV7-6 with TRBJ1-2; D remains ambiguous. V lost 6 bases to trimming and J lost 2 bases, with 16 bases between them. CDR1 is SGHVS, CDR2 FNYEAQ, per germline. The CDR3 contains 15 residues. Here the CDR3 reads CASSSGFGENYGYTF. The CDR3 coding sequence is TGTGCCAGCAGTTCCGGGTTCGGGGAGAACTATGGCTACACCTTC.